One and the same sample provided the 12 T cell receptor beta chains below, sequenced in a study of radiotherapy plus CTLA-4 blockade in lung cancer. Produced via immunoSEQ multiplex PCR; TCRdb's table is partial and in-frame only. The sample carries nearly 95,000 clones, roughly four fifths recorded once. The material was peripheral blood, obtained from a patient treated with radiotherapy plus ipilimumab. The receptor set was obtained from a human donor with non-small cell lung cancer that progressed on radiotherapy plus ipilimumab.

The gene calls are TRBV18 and TRBJ1-1, with D tentatively TRBD1 (5 bases). V was trimmed by 3 bases and J by 3 bases, leaving 23 bases between them. From germline, CDR1 is KGHSH and CDR2 LQKENI. The CDR3 totals 18 residues. The CDR3 reads CASSPNRQGGRTHTEAFF. In DNA, the CDR3 is TGTGCCAGCTCACCTAACAGGCAGGGAGGGAGAACTCACACTGAAGCTTTCTTT.

The chain links TRBV5-4 to TRBJ2-1; D remains unclear. V lost 0 bases, J lost 5 bases, and 6 bases lay in between. CDR1 SGHNT and CDR2 YYREEE come from the germline V gene (reference sequence). The CDR3 has 13 amino acids. Here the CDR3 reads CASSLEFHNEQFF. The CDR3 DNA is TGTGCCAGCAGCTTGGAATTTCACAATGAGCAGTTCTTC.

V is TRBV5-1 and J is TRBJ2-7; 11 bases fit TRBD2. From germline, CDR1 is SGHRS and CDR2 YFSETQ. V shed 3 bases, J shed 7 bases, and the junction held 9 bases outside the gene matches. CDR3 length: 15 amino acids. The chain's CDR3 is CASSSVAGGRAEQYF. CDR3 in DNA: TGCGCCAGCAGCTCCGTAGCGGGAGGGCGTGCGGAGCAGTACTTC.

This clone was detected once. The chain joins TRBV5-1 to TRBJ2-2, with 12 positions matching TRBD1. Germline lookup yields CDR1 SGHRS and CDR2 YFSETQ. The CDR3 sequence is 16 residues long. V gave up 1 base and J gave up 7 bases; unmatched junction bases: 5. CDR3 coding DNA: TGCGCCAGCAGCTTGCGCGGGACAGGGGGCGGCGGGGAGCTGTTTTTT. Amino acids: CASSLRGTGGGGELFF.

The V call is TRBV4-1, the J call TRBJ2-5; 7 nucleotides align to TRBD1. This CDR3 region has 14 residues. The junction had 4 bases not matched to a gene; V was cut back by 1 base and J by 5 bases. From germline, CDR1 is MGHRA and CDR2 YSYEKL. CDR3 in DNA: TGCGCCAGCAGCCAAGGACAGGGCACGGAGACCCAGTACTTC. Its translation is CASSQGQGTETQYF.

This clone was detected a few times. V gene TRBV7-2 combines with J gene TRBJ2-1; D possibly corresponds to TRBD1 (6 bases). CDR1 and CDR2 (germline): SGHTA, FQGNSA. This CDR3 is built from 15 residues. Trimming left V 4 bases short and J 1 base short, with 11 bases between. In DNA, the CDR3 is TGTGCCAGCAGCTCAACCGGGACATCCTACAATGAGCAGTTCTTC. Amino acid sequence: CASSSTGTSYNEQFF. The full variable domain, its missing parts supplied by reference TRBV7-2 and TRBJ2-1, is GAGVSQSPSNKVTEKGKDVELRCDPISGHTALYWYRQSLGQGLEFLIYFQGNSAPDKSGLPSDRFSAERTGGSVSTLTIQRTQQEDSAVYLCASSSTGTSYNEQFFGPGTRLTVL.

This sequence joins TRBV30 and TRBJ2-6, with 12 bases matching TRBD1. V trimming: 4 bases; J trimming: 0 bases; junction bases outside the gene matches: 10. CDR1 and CDR2 from the germline V gene are GTSNPN and SVGIG (reference sequence). CDR3 length: 19 amino acids. In DNA form, the CDR3 reads TGTGCCTGGACCGGAAAGGGACAGGGGGCCCTCTCTGGGGCCAACGTCCTGACTTTC. Translation: CAWTGKGQGALSGANVLTF.

This clone was seen only once. The chain is built from TRBV5-6 and TRBJ2-4; 9 bases are a match to TRBD1. The CDR3 contains 16 residues. V gave up 4 bases and J gave up 3 bases; unmatched junction bases: 8. The V gene's germline CDR1 is SGHDT and CDR2 YYEEEE. CDR3 sequence (DNA): TGTGCCAGCAGCCGAATTACGACAGGGGGCAAAAACATTCAGTACTTC. Translated: CASSRITTGGKNIQYF. The full variable domain, rest sourced from reference TRBV5-6 and TRBJ2-4, is DAGVTQSPTHLIKTRGQQVTLRCSPKSGHDTVSWYQQALGQGPQFIFQYYEEEERQRGNFPDRFSGHQFPNYSSELNVNALLLGDSALYLCASSRITTGGKNIQYFGAGTRLSVL.

The chain combines TRBV7-6 with TRBJ2-5, with D possibly being TRBD1 (6 bases). The CDR3 is made up of 16 amino acids. Looked up from germline, CDR1 is SGHVS and CDR2 is FNYEAQ. The V end was cut by 1 base, the J end by 5 bases, with 17 bases between. In DNA form, the CDR3 reads TGTGCCAGCAGCTTAGGCGCCGGACAGTGGGGGGAGACCCAGTACTTC. It encodes CASSLGAGQWGETQYF.

The genes are TRBV2 and TRBJ2-2; 9 bases map to TRBD2. J gave up 5 bases and V 6 bases, and 7 bases lay outside the gene matches. CDR3 length: 15 residues. Germline-derived CDR1 and CDR2 are SNHLY and FYNNEI. This chain's CDR3 is CASRRLAAVTGELFF. The CDR3 DNA follows: TGTGCCAGCAGGAGACTAGCGGCAGTTACCGGGGAGCTGTTTTTT.

This chain uses TRBV4-2 with TRBJ2-7, with TRBD2 as a possible D gene (6 bases). The germline gives CDR1 LGHNA, CDR2 YNFKEQ. Trimming took 0 bases from V and 0 from J, leaving 12 bases between them. The CDR3 extends over 16 amino acids. DNA for the CDR3: TGTGCCAGCAGCCAAGATCGACGGGGGAGCTCCTACGAGCAGTACTTC. It codes for CASSQDRRGSSYEQYF.

The V gene is TRBV5-1, the J gene TRBJ1-1, with 10 bases identical to TRBD1. Losses at the gene ends were 4 bases for V and 4 bases for J; bases not matched to a gene: 7. The CDR3 spans 15 residues. The V gene's germline CDR1 is SGHRS and CDR2 YFSETQ. The CDR3, as DNA: TGCGCCAGCAGCGTCCCGGGACAGGGGAGCACTGAAGCTTTCTTT. This gives the protein CASSVPGQGSTEAFF.